Given below is one T cell receptor (beta chain) in context. Its specificity is not known. This entry comes from a study of T cell repertoires in cytomegalovirus infection. This CDR3 region has 14 residues. V trimming: 8 bases; J trimming: 7 bases; junction bases outside the gene matches: 12. TCRdb reprocessed the reads via MiXCR and lists one record per CDR3 protein. Of roughly 990,000 distinct CDR3 sequences in the sample, approximately 30% were seen once. Study outcomes and limitations: Frequencies of public TCR beta families were cumulated, and this identified carriers of CMV plus the relevant HLA. Dominant in the ex vivo response were TCR beta clonotypes restricted by HLA-C and specific for CMV.

This sequence was found in a human donor in good health (CMV status not recorded). Some clones in this sample may be carry-over from other donors' samples. The chain has TRBV5-3 and TRBJ2-1, with TRBD1 identical over 7 bases. TRBV5-3 is an ORF for which the function is uncertain. The source was cultured CD8+ T cells from PBMCs, collected from culture after CMV antigen stimulation. In DNA form, the CDR3 reads TGTGCCAGCCTAAAGGGACAGTCCCCTAATGAGCAGTTCTTC. As protein: CASLKGQSPNEQFF.